These T cell receptor beta chains were read from a single sample in a study of blood T cell dynamics during melanoma immunotherapy. Libraries were prepared by immunoSEQ multiplex PCR; TCRdb keeps only in-frame clonotypes and omits some of them. This table holds about 20,000 clones, about 90% found once. The starting material was blood, obtained from a patient treated with checkpoint blockade. The receptors originated from a human donor with melanoma. CDR3s include the opening cysteine and the closing phenylalanine or tryptophan. D genes are given only for firm matches. For some rows the clone size is stated as once, few or many, or as a class when expanded; others skip it.

abundance	v_gene	d_gene	j_gene	CDR3aa	CDR3nt
.	TRBV14	.	TRBJ1-2	CASSQVLGSGYTF	TGTGCCAGCAGCCAAGTCCTGGGGAGTGGCTACACCTTC
once	TRBV5-1	TRBD2	TRBJ2-5	CASSLLAGDETQYF	TGCGCCAGCAGCTTACTAGCGGGGGATGAGACCCAGTACTTC
.	TRBV6-1	TRBD1	TRBJ1-4	CASSEPGQNNEKLFF	TGTGCCAGCAGTGAGCCGGGACAGAATAATGAAAAACTGTTTTTT
.	TRBV19	.	TRBJ2-2	CASSTYLGLITGELFF	TGTGCCAGTAGTACCTACCTCGGCCTTATCACCGGGGAGCTGTTTTTT
once	TRBV5-1	.	TRBJ2-3	CASSLPGRGDTQYF	TGCGCCAGCAGCTTGCCAGGGCGGGGAGATACGCAGTATTTT
.	TRBV2	.	TRBJ2-7	CASSPIYEQYF	TGTGCCAGCAGCCCGATCTACGAGCAGTACTTC
.	TRBV18	.	TRBJ1-1	CASSPDQGRRTEAFF	TGTGCCAGCTCACCGGACCAGGGACGGAGAACTGAAGCTTTCTTT
.	TRBV6-6	TRBD2	TRBJ2-7	CASNSETSGNYEQYF	TGTGCCAGCAACAGTGAGACTAGCGGGAACTACGAGCAGTACTTC
few	TRBV6-6	.	TRBJ2-7	CASGTVTYEQYF	TGTGCCAGCGGGACGGTGACCTACGAGCAGTACTTC
.	TRBV12-2	.	TRBJ2-2	CASRLEQRDKANTGELFF	TGTGCAAGTCGCTTAGAGCAGCGGGACAAAGCGAACACCGGGGAGCTGTTTTTT
.	TRBV6-1	.	TRBJ2-7	CASSEVGDYEQYF	TGTGCCAGCAGTGAAGTAGGTGACTACGAGCAGTACTTC
.	TRBV19	TRBD1	TRBJ2-7	CASKTGGEQYF	TGTGCCAGTAAAACAGGGGGCGAGCAGTACTTC
.	TRBV7-9	.	TRBJ1-1	CASRGAVGSEAFF	TGTGCCAGCAGGGGGGCGGTCGGTTCTGAAGCTTTCTTT
.	TRBV7-9	TRBD2	TRBJ2-1	CASGGRANEQFF	TGTGCCAGCGGCGGGAGGGCCAATGAGCAGTTCTTC
.	TRBV19	.	TRBJ1-2	CASTHGAKANYGYTF	TGTGCCAGTACGCACGGAGCCAAAGCTAACTATGGCTACACCTTC
.	TRBV11-3	.	TRBJ2-7	CASSNSRTESFTYEQYF	TGTGCCAGCAGCAATTCCCGGACAGAATCGTTTACCTACGAGCAGTACTTC
once	TRBV21-1	.	TRBJ1-6	CASSQPGGGSIANSPLHF	TGTGCCAGCAGCCAACCCGGAGGAGGGTCCATCGCCAATTCACCCCTCCACTTT